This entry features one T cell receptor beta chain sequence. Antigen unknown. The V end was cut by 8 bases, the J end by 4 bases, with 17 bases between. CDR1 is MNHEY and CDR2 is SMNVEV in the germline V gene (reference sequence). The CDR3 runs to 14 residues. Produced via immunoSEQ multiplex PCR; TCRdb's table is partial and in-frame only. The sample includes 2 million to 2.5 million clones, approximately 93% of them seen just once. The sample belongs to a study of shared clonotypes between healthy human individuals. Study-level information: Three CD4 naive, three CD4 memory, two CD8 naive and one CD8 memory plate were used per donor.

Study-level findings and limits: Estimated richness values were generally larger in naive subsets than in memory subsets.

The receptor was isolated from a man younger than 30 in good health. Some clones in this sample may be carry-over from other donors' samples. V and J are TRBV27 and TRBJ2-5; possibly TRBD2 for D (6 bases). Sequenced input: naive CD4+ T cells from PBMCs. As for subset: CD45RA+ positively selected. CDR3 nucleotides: TGTGCCAGCCGTAATGCGGGGCGCTTAGAGACCCAGTACTTC. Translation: CASRNAGRLETQYF.